This section outlines one TCR beta chain sequence together with its context. Looked up from germline, CDR1 is MNHNS and CDR2 is SASEGT. V was shortened by 6 bases and J by 5 bases, with 20 bases between the two germline ends. This CDR3 is 15 amino acids long. These data originate in a study of shared clonotypes between healthy human individuals. About the study: Samples came from a couple of female and a few male donors aged 18 to 49.

In the authors' workflow: Sequence data from immunoSEQ were junction-only and lacked quality scores; consequently, filtering differed. Clones were sequenced by immunoSEQ multiplex PCR, and TCRdb holds only the in-frame ones, with some missing. V and J calls and clone size come straight from that table; D and trimming were deduced from the DNA. The sample lists 600,000 to 750,000 clones, approximately 79% seen once, with 1.8% in the top ten. The sequence derives from a woman aged 25 to 45 in good health. The rearrangement uses TRBV6-1 and TRBJ2-7; a weak D match, TRBD1 (6 bases). Material: memory CD4+ T cells sorted from blood. Stated subset: CD45RA-negative fraction. CDR3 amino acids: CASRAQETRGNEQYF. DNA for the CDR3: TGTGCCAGCAGAGCCCAAGAAACCAGGGGCAACGAGCAGTACTTC.